Below, 7 T cell receptor beta chains from the same sample are listed, as sequenced in a study of T cells expressing NK-cell markers. Reprocessing the 5' RACE reads, TCRdb reports a single entry for every CDR3 protein and omits DNA. This sample contains 400,000 or so distinct CDR3 sequences. The source material was blood T cells: a sorted CD56 or NKG2C T cell subset, CD4+ or CD8+ T cells, or bulk PBMC T cells (not recorded which). Receptors originate from a woman aged 45-60 years in good health.

The chain is built from TRBV6-6 and TRBJ2-4; the D call from TCRdb, TRBD1, cannot be confirmed without DNA. CDR1 and CDR2 (germline): MNHNY, SVGAGI (reference sequence). The CDR3 is 20 amino acids. This CDR3 reads CASSYLLISYPSRAKNIQYF.

This chain connects TRBV9 to TRBJ2-2; TCRdb's assignment of TRBD1 cannot be checked, as there is no DNA. CDR3 length equals 15 residues. Germline loops: CDR1 SGDLS, CDR2 YYNGEE. CDR3 loop: CASSVRDRNTGELFF.

This chain joins TRBV25-1 and TRBJ2-1. The CDR3 spans 12 residues. Germline lookup yields CDR1 MGHDK and CDR2 SYGVNS. CDR3 protein: CASRRLYNEQFF.

The J gene is TRBJ2-3, the V gene TRBV29-1; with no DNA, the TCRdb D assignment of TRBD1 cannot be verified. Germline values: CDR1 SQVTM, CDR2 ANQGSEA. There are 13 residues in the CDR3. This chain's CDR3 is CSVARDSTDTQYF.

The gene calls are TRBV5-6 and TRBJ1-1; lacking DNA, the TRBD1 call made by TCRdb goes unchecked. Germline loops: CDR1 SGHDT, CDR2 YYEEEE. This CDR3 has 14 amino acids. The CDR3 spells CASSFSQETVEAFF. The full variable domain, with the rest looked up from reference TRBV5-6 and TRBJ1-1, is DAGVTQSPTHLIKTRGQQVTLRCSPKSGHDTVSWYQQALGQGPQFIFQYYEEEERQRGNFPDRFSGHQFPNYSSELNVNALLLGDSALYLCASSFSQETVEAFFGQGTRLTVV.

The rearrangement links TRBV7-2 to TRBJ2-3; the D gene TCRdb calls, TRBD2, cannot be checked with no DNA. Germline CDR1 and CDR2: SGHTA and FQGNSA. CDR3 length: 15 amino acids. This chain's CDR3 is CASSLGMLGGRSQYF.

V gene TRBV20-1 combines with J gene TRBJ1-1; TCRdb gives TRBD1 as the D gene, but with no DNA this cannot be confirmed. Germline V gene data show CDR1 as DFQATT and CDR2 as SNEGSKA (reference sequence). CDR3 length: 15 residues. The CDR3 loop reads CSASRIGQVNTEAFF.